Reported below is one T cell receptor (beta chain). What it binds is not known. TCRdb keeps only in-frame clones here, not all; method: immunoSEQ multiplex PCR. The data hold about 76,000 clones, with around 78% observed a single time. This sample was taken from a study of cytotoxic CD8 clonotypes in ibrutinib-treated CLL. Broader study findings: The clonality rise at ibrutinib response reflected private clonotype expansion.

The CDR3 spans 14 residues. V was pared by 0 bases and J by 7 bases, with 10 bases between. CDR1 and CDR2 from the germline V gene are SGHNT and YYREEE (reference sequence). The V and J genes are TRBV5-4 and TRBJ1-4; D remains ambiguous. This clonotype originated in a human donor with chronic lymphocytic leukemia. The sample here was PBMCs, taken after 24 months of ibrutinib treatment. CDR3 region: CASSLDPRGEKLFF. The CDR3 DNA sequence: TGTGCCAGCAGCTTGGATCCCCGGGGTGAAAAACTGTTTTTT. Using reference TRBV5-4 and TRBJ1-4 for the parts outside the CDR3, the full variable domain is ETGVTQSPTHLIKTRGQQVTLRCSSQSGHNTVSWYQQALGQGPQFIFQYYREEENGRGNFPPRFSGLQFPNYSSELNVNALELDDSALYLCASSLDPRGEKLFFGSGTQLSVL.